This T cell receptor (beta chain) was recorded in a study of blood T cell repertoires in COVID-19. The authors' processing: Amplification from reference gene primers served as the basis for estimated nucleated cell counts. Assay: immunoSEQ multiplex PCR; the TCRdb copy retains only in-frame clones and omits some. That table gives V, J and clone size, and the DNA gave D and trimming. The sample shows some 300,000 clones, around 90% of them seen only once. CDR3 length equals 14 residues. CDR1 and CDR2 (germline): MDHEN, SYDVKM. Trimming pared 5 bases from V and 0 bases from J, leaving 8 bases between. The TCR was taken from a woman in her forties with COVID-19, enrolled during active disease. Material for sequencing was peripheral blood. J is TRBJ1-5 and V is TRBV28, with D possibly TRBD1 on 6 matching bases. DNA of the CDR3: TGTGCCAGCAGTAGACAGGTTAGCAATCAGCCCCAGCATTTT. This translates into CASSRQVSNQPQHF.